This is a list of T cell receptor beta chains from one sample in a study of T cells in Graves' hyperthyroidism and ophthalmopathy. TCRdb re-called the multiplex PCR reads through MiXCR, storing one row per CDR3 protein. The sample comprises about 96,000 distinct CDR3 sequences, roughly 56% of which are singletons, and 25% to 30% rests with the top ten. Source material: blood. All receptors come from a woman between 35 and 50 years old with Graves' hyperthyroidism. The CDR3 runs from the conserved cysteine through the conserved F or W. D genes are given only for firm matches. Clone size appears in some rows only: once, few, many, or a class for an expanded clone.

16 | TRBD1 | TRBJ1-6 | many | TRBV20-1 | CSAQGQSSSYNSPLHF | TGCAGTGCTCAGGGACAGTCGAGCTCCTATAATTCACCCCTCCACTTT
13 | - | TRBJ2-7 | many | TRBV7-9 | CASSLAEADEQYF | TGTGCCAGCAGCTTAGCTGAGGCGGACGAGCAGTACTTC
13 | - | TRBJ1-5 | many | TRBV7-8 | CASSHRRYRPQHF | TGTGCCAGCAGCCACCGTCGTTACCGGCCCCAGCATTTT
16 | TRBD2 | TRBJ2-5 | few | TRBV6-5 | CASSYSSGSPGETQYF | TGTGCCAGCAGTTACTCTAGCGGGAGCCCCGGGGAGACCCAGTACTTC
16 | TRBD2 | TRBJ2-7 | - | TRBV7-8 | CTSSYRTSGSSYEQYF | TGTACCAGCAGTTACAGGACTAGCGGGAGCTCCTACGAGCAGTACTTC
14 | - | TRBJ2-7 | many | TRBV20-1 | CSARNLTGKSEQYF | TGCAGTGCTAGAAATTTAACGGGAAAATCCGAGCAGTACTTC
13 | - | TRBJ1-1 | - | TRBV24-1 | CATSETGIAGAFF | TGTGCCACCAGTGAAACCGGGATAGCAGGAGCTTTCTTT
12 | - | TRBJ1-2 | - | TRBV7-2 | CASSQLYSGNTF | TGCGCCAGCAGCCAATTGTACTCTGGAAACACCTTC
14 | TRBD2 | TRBJ2-7 | many | TRBV29-1 | CSVGAGGSTYEQYF | TGCAGCGTTGGAGCGGGAGGGTCCACCTACGAGCAGTACTTC
15 | TRBD1 | TRBJ1-4 | many | TRBV6-6 | CASSLYRGQGEKLFF | TGTGCCAGCAGCCTGTACAGGGGCCAAGGTGAAAAACTGTTTTTT
17 | TRBD2 | TRBJ2-5 | - | TRBV7-8 | CASRPQGLAGVRETQYF | TGTGCCAGCAGACCCCAGGGACTAGCGGGAGTCAGGGAGACCCAGTACTTC
15 | TRBD1 | TRBJ1-1 | - | TRBV10-2 | CASSEAGGADTEAFF | TGCGCCAGCAGTGAGGCAGGGGGCGCGGACACTGAAGCTTTCTTT
9 | - | TRBJ2-3 | - | TRBV29-1 | CSVQQGQYF | TGCAGCGTTCAACAGGGGCAGTATTTT
13 | - | TRBJ1-2 | many | TRBV29-1 | CSVGVTANYGYTF | TGCAGCGTTGGGGTCACCGCTAACTATGGCTACACCTTC
15 | TRBD1 | TRBJ1-6 | many | TRBV15 | CATSRERQGNSPLHF | TGTGCCACCAGCAGAGAGCGACAGGGGAATTCACCCCTCCACTTT
15 | TRBD2 | TRBJ2-5 | - | TRBV27 | CASSFQASGSETQYF | TGTGCCAGCAGTTTTCAGGCTAGCGGGAGCGAGACCCAGTACTTC
15 | - | TRBJ2-6 | - | TRBV5-1 | CASSAGSSGANVLTF | TGCGCCAGCAGCGCCGGGAGCTCTGGGGCCAACGTCCTGACTTTC
15 | - | TRBJ1-3 | once | TRBV18 | CASSPMDSSGNTIYF | TGTGCCAGCTCACCAATGGACAGCTCTGGAAACACCATATATTTT
14 | TRBD1 | TRBJ2-5 | few | TRBV7-3 | CASSINRGPETQYF | TGTGCCAGCAGCATAAACAGGGGGCCCGAGACCCAGTACTTC
16 | TRBD2 | TRBJ2-7 | many | TRBV5-1 | CASSVGGGRASYEQYF | TGCGCCAGCAGCGTCGGGGGCGGGAGGGCCTCCTACGAGCAGTACTTC
14 | - | TRBJ1-1 | - | TRBV25-1 | CASGGRGMNTEAFF | TGTGCTAGCGGAGGCAGGGGCATGAACACTGAAGCTTTCTTT
16 | - | TRBJ1-5 | once | TRBV15 | CATSPTKSGAAQPQHF | TGTGCCACCAGCCCCACGAAGTCGGGGGCAGCTCAGCCCCAGCATTTC
15 | TRBD1 | TRBJ1-5 | - | TRBV13 | CASSQRDRVNQPQHF | TGTGCCAGCAGCCAGAGGGACAGGGTCAATCAGCCCCAGCATTTT
15 | TRBD1 | TRBJ1-6 | - | TRBV10-3 | CAIRPGQGVRSPLHF | TGTGCCATCAGGCCGGGACAGGGGGTGAGATCACCCCTCCACTTT
16 | TRBD1 | TRBJ1-2 | - | TRBV25-1 | CASSGQLGTGDHGYTF | TGTGCCAGCAGTGGGCAACTTGGGACAGGGGATCATGGCTACACCTTC
11 | - | TRBJ2-2 | once | TRBV5-4 | CASSSSGELFF | TGTGCCAGCAGCTCCTCCGGGGAGCTGTTTTTT
17 | TRBD2 | TRBJ2-5 | - | TRBV9 | CASSVGLAGGLQETQYF | TGTGCCAGCAGCGTGGGACTAGCGGGAGGCCTTCAAGAGACCCAGTACTTC
15 | - | TRBJ1-2 | few | TRBV28 | CASRGYLGVNYGYTF | TGTGCCAGCAGGGGATACTTGGGCGTTAACTATGGCTACACCTTC
15 | TRBD2 | TRBJ2-7 | few | TRBV12-3/TRBV12-4 | CASSRRLAGFYEQYF | TGTGCCAGCAGCCGCCGACTAGCGGGCTTCTACGAGCAGTACTTC
14 | - | TRBJ2-2 | - | TRBV9 | CASSKTTNTGELFF | TGTGCCAGCAGCAAGACAACGAACACCGGGGAGCTGTTTTTT
13 | TRBD2 | TRBJ2-7 | - | TRBV15 | CATSVGLDYEQYF | TGTGCCACCAGCGTCGGACTAGACTACGAGCAGTACTTC
13 | - | TRBJ1-2 | - | TRBV2 | CARAGGLGYGYTF | TGTGCTAGAGCGGGAGGTTTGGGCTATGGCTACACCTTC
16 | TRBD1 | TRBJ2-5 | - | TRBV2 | CASSDGQAIVEETQYF | TGTGCCAGCAGTGATGGACAGGCCATTGTGGAAGAGACCCAGTACTTC
15 | TRBD1 | TRBJ1-2 | few | TRBV29-1 | CSVPPGTGGAYGYTF | TGCAGCGTCCCCCCCGGGACAGGAGGGGCATATGGCTACACCTTC
15 | - | TRBJ2-2 | - | TRBV7-2 | CASSQGGRNTGELFF | TGTGCCAGCAGCCAGGGCGGTCGGAACACCGGGGAGCTGTTTTTT
16 | - | TRBJ2-6 | - | TRBV6-6 | CASSEGRLSGANVLTF | TGTGCCAGCAGTGAAGGACGGCTCTCTGGGGCCAACGTCCTGACTTTC
11 | - | TRBJ1-1 | many | TRBV7-3 | CASSGGTEAFF | TGTGCCAGCAGCGGAGGGACAGAAGCTTTCTTT
13 | TRBD1 | TRBJ1-1 | - | TRBV7-2 | CASSRQGYTEAFF | TGTGCCAGCAGCCGACAGGGGTACACTGAAGCTTTCTTT
14 | TRBD2 | TRBJ2-5 | - | TRBV20-1 | CSAHSGRAGKTQYF | TGCAGTGCGCATAGCGGGAGGGCTGGGAAGACCCAGTACTTC
13 | TRBD1 | TRBJ2-7 | - | TRBV7-4 | CASRRQGAYEQYF | TGTGCCAGCAGAAGACAGGGGGCCTACGAGCAGTACTTC
11 | - | TRBJ1-1 | - | TRBV5-5 | CASSWGAEAFF | TGTGCCAGCAGCTGGGGGGCTGAAGCTTTCTTT
16 | - | TRBJ2-2 | once | TRBV29-1 | CTRARGSKSDTGELFF | TGCACCCGGGCCCGTGGTAGCAAGTCGGACACCGGGGAGCTGTTTTTT
13 | - | TRBJ2-5 | many | TRBV12-5 | CASGLSGRETQYF | TGTGCTAGTGGTTTGTCAGGGCGGGAGACCCAGTACTTC
13 | - | TRBJ2-7 | - | TRBV6-5 | CASSLHGAYEQYF | TGTGCCAGCAGTCTCCATGGGGCTTACGAGCAGTACTTC
14 | TRBD2 | TRBJ2-5 | once | TRBV12-3/TRBV12-4 | CASSLSGSSETQYF | TGTGCCAGCAGTCTTAGCGGGAGCTCTGAGACCCAGTACTTC
15 | - | TRBJ2-7 | once | TRBV7-6 | CASSADGGVGYEQYF | TGTGCCAGCAGCGCCGACGGGGGAGTAGGATACGAGCAGTACTTC
15 | - | TRBJ1-4 | - | TRBV20-1 | CSARDPGGANDKLFF | TGCAGTGCTAGAGATCCGGGGGGCGCAAATGATAAACTGTTTTTT
13 | - | TRBJ2-7 | many | TRBV7-2 | CASSLASSYEQYF | TGTGCCAGCAGCTTAGCTAGCTCCTACGAGCAGTACTTC
15 | TRBD1 | TRBJ2-5 | - | TRBV12-3/TRBV12-4 | CASRLQGSGGETQYF | TGTGCCAGCAGATTACAGGGGTCCGGAGGAGAGACCCAGTACTTC
16 | - | TRBJ2-2 | - | TRBV15 | CATSSPIRTNTGELFF | TGTGCCACCAGCAGCCCCATTCGGACGAACACCGGGGAGCTGTTTTTT
14 | - | TRBJ1-1 | - | TRBV6-5 | CASVDVGGSTEAFF | TGTGCCAGCGTTGACGTGGGGGGAAGCACTGAAGCTTTCTTT
13 | - | TRBJ1-5 | many | TRBV7-8 | CASSPDRNQPQHF | TGTGCCAGCAGCCCGGACAGAAATCAGCCCCAGCATTTT
14 | - | TRBJ2-2 | many | TRBV7-7 | CASSLDTNTGELFF | TGTGCCAGCAGCTTGGACACGAACACCGGGGAGCTGTTTTTT
16 | TRBD1 | TRBJ1-4 | - | TRBV2 | CASSQDLGTGREKLFF | TGTGCCAGCAGCCAAGACCTCGGGACAGGGAGGGAAAAACTGTTTTTT
14 | - | TRBJ2-2 | many | TRBV5-1 | CASSSLGDTGELFF | TGCGCCAGCAGTTCCCTAGGGGACACCGGGGAGCTGTTTTTT
15 | TRBD1 | TRBJ1-5 | many | TRBV20-1 | CSARQGGLGNQPQHF | TGCAGTGCTAGGCAGGGGGGCCTAGGCAATCAGCCCCAGCATTTT
13 | TRBD1 | TRBJ2-2 | - | TRBV20-1 | CSAATGGGKELFF | TGCAGTGCTGCGACAGGGGGAGGGAAGGAGCTGTTTTTT
14 | - | TRBJ1-2 | - | TRBV10-3 | CAISVDSGGYGYTF | TGTGCCATCAGCGTCGACAGCGGAGGGTATGGCTACACCTTC
11 | - | TRBJ1-1 | many | TRBV20-1 | CSASSRAEAFF | TGCAGTGCTAGTAGTAGGGCTGAAGCTTTCTTT
14 | - | TRBJ1-5 | many | TRBV7-2 | CASSLERGLKPQHF | TGTGCCAGCAGCTTGGAGCGGGGGCTAAAGCCCCAGCATTTT